The T cell receptor beta chain described here comes from a study of blood T cells in healthy people across ages. The trim removed 0 bases at V and 8 bases at J, leaving 9 bases unmatched. The CDR3 consists of 15 residues. CDR1 is DFQATT and CDR2 is SNEGSKA in the germline V gene (reference sequence). Next came a second PCR, run for about 7 to 12 cycles, which used a sample-barcoded 5' primer along with a J-beta primer mix. TCRdb reprocessed the 5' RACE reads via MiXCR and lists one record per CDR3 protein. The sample contains over 1,500,000 distinct CDR3 sequences, around 50% of which appear only once. This clonotype was seen only once. The antigen is not known. Broader study findings: A roughly linear fall in TCR beta diversity per million T cells was seen with increasing age.

Isolation of PBMCs gave at least 7 million cells per sample. The chain joins TRBV20-1 to TRBJ1-4; the match to TRBD1 covers 7 bases. The receptor was isolated from a woman between 40 and 55 years old in good health. Sequencing used blood. The CDR3 is CSARDRNRGQEKLFF. The CDR3 DNA sequence: TGCAGTGCTAGAGATAGGAACAGGGGTCAGGAAAAACTGTTTTTT.